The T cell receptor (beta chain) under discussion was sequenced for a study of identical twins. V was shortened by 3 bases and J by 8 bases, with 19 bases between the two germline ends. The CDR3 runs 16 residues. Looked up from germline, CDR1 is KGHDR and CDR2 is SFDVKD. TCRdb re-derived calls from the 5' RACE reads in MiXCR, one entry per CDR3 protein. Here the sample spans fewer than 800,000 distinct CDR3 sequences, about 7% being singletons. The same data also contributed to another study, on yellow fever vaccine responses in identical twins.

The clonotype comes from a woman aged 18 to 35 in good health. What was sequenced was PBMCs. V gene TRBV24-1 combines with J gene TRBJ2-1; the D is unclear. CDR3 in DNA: TGTGCCACCAGTGATCCCTATCGGGTATTAGGTGATGAGCAGTTCTTC. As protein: CATSDPYRVLGDEQFF.